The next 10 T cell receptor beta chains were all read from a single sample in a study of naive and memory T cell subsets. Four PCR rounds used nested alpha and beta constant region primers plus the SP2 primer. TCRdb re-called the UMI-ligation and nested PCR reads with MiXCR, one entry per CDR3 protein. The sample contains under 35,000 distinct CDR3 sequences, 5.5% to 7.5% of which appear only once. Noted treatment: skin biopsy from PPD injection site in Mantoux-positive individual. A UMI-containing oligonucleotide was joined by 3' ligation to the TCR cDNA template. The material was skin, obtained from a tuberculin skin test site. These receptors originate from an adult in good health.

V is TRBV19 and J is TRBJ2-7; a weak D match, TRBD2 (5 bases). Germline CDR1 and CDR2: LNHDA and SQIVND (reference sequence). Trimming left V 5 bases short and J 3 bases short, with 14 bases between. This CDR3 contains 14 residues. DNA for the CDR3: TGTGCCAGTAGTGTTGGGATCGGGAACTACGAGCAGTACTTC. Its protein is CASSVGIGNYEQYF.

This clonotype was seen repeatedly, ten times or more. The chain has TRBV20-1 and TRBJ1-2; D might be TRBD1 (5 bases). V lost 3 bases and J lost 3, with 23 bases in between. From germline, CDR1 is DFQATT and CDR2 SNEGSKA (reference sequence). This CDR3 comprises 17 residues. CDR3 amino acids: CSASELSDDRSHYGYTF. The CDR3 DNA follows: TGCAGTGCTAGTGAGTTATCCGACGACAGATCTCACTATGGCTACACCTTC.

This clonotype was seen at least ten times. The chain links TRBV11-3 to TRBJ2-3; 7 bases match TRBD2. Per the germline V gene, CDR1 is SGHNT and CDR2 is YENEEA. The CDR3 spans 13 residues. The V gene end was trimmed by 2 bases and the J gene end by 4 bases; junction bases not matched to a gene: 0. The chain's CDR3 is CASSLRGADTQYF. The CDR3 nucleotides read TGTGCCAGCAGCTTACGGGGGGCAGATACGCAGTATTTT.

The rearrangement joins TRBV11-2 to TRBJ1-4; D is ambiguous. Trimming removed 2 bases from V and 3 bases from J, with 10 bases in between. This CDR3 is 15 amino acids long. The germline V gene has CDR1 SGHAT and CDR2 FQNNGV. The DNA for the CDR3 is TGTGCCAGCAGCTTACTCCCGCTGGCTAATGAAAAACTGTTTTTT. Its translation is CASSLLPLANEKLFF.

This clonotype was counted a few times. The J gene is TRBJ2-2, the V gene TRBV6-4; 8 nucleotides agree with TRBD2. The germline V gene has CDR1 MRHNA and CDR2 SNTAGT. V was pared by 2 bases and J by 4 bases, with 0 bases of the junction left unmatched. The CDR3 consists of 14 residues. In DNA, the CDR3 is TGTGCCAGCAGTGACGGGACTAGCACCGGGGAGCTGTTTTTT. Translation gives CASSDGTSTGELFF.

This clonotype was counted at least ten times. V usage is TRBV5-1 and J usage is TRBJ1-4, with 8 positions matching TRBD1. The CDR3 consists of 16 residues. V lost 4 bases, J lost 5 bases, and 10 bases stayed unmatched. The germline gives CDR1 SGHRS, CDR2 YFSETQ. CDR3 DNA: TGCGCCAGCAGCCACGGTCTCAGGGGGCCCAATGAAAAACTGTTTTTT. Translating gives CASSHGLRGPNEKLFF.

CDR3 residues: CASSLTPNSPLHF. The CDR3 DNA reads TGTGCCAGCAGCCTCACACCCAATTCACCCCTCCACTTT. The chain has TRBV7-8 and TRBJ1-6; D is ambiguous. The germline V gene has CDR1 SGHVS and CDR2 FQNEAQ. Trimming took off 5 bases at V and 7 bases at J, with 9 bases between the two ends. The CDR3 extends over 13 amino acids.

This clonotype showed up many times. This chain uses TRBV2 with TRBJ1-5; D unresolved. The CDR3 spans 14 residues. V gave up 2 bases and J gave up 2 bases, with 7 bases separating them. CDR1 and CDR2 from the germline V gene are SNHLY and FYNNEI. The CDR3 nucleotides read TGTGCCAGCAGTGAACGCAGTGGCAATCAGCCCCAGCATTTT. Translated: CASSERSGNQPQHF.

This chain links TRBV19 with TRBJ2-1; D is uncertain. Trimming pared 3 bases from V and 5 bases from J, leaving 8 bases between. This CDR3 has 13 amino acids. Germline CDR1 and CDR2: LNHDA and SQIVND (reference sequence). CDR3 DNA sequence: TGTGCCAGTAGTATCTTTGCCAACAATGAGCAGTTCTTC. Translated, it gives CASSIFANNEQFF.

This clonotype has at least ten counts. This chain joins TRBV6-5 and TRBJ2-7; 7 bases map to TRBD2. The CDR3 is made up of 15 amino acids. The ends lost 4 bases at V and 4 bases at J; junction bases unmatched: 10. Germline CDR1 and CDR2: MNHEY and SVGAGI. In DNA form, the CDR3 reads TGTGCCAGCAGTTTCGGCCGTAGCGGGCTATACGAGCAGTACTTC. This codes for CASSFGRSGLYEQYF.